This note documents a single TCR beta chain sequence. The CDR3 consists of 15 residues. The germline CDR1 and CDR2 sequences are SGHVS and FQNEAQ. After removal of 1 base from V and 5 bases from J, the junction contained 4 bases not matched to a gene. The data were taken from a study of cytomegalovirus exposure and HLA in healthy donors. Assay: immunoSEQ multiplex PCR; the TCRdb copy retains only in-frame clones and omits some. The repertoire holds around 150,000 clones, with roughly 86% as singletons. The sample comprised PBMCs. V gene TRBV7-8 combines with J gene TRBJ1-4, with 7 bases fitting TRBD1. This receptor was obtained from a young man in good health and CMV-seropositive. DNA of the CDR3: TGTGCCAGCAGCTTAGGACAGGGCTGGAATGAAAAACTGTTTTTT. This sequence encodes CASSLGQGWNEKLFF.